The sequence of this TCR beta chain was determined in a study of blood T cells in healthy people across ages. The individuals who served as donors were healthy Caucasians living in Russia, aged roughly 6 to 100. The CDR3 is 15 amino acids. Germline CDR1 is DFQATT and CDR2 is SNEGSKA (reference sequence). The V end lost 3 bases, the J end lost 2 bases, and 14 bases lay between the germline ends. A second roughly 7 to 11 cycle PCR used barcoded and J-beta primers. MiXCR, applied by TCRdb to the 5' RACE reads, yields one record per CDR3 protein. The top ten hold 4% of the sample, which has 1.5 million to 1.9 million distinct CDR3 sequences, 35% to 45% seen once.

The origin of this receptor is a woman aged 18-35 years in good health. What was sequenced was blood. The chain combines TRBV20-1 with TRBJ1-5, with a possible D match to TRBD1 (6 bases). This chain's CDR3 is CSASSAGEGNQPQHF. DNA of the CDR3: TGCAGTGCTAGCTCGGCAGGGGAGGGCAATCAGCCCCAGCATTTT.